This TCR beta chain was retrieved from a study of T-cell reconstitution after alpha-beta-depleted transplantation in children. V lost 4 bases and J lost 6; bases outside the gene matches: 10. Germline V gene sequence: CDR1 DFQATT, CDR2 SNEGSKA (reference sequence). This CDR3 region has 15 residues. TCRbeta library preparation incorporated unique molecular identifiers. TCRdb independently ran MiXCR on the PCR reads; one entry per CDR3 protein. The table lists about 900,000 distinct CDR3 sequences, 25% to 30% of them singletons. The sequencing here drew on PBMCs, mostly from graft donor cells, taken 360 days after TCRalphabeta/CD19-depleted stem cell transplant. This receptor was taken from a boy less than two years old who had a stem cell transplant for SCID, so the T cells may come from the graft donor. The chain links TRBV20-1 to TRBJ1-1, with 11 bases lining up with TRBD1. CDR3 sequence reads: CSATDPGTGGPEAFF. For the CDR3, the DNA is TGCAGTGCTACAGACCCTGGGACAGGGGGGCCTGAAGCTTTCTTT.